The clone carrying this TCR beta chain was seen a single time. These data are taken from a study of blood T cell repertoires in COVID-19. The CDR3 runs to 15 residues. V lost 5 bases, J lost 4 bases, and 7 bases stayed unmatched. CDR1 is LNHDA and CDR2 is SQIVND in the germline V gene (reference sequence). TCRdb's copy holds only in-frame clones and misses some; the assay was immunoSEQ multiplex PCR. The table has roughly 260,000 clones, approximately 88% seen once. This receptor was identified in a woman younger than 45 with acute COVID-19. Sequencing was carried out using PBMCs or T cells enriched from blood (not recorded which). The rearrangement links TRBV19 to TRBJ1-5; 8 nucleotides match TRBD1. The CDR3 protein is CASSPPGGLNQPQHF. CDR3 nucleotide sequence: TGTGCCAGTAGTCCACCAGGGGGCCTTAATCAGCCCCAGCATTTT. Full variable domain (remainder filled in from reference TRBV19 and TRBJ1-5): DGGITQSPKYLFRKEGQNVTLSCEQNLNHDAMYWYRQDPGQGLRLIYYSQIVNDFQKGDIAEGYSVSREKKESFPLTVTSAQKNPTAFYLCASSPPGGLNQPQHFGDGTRLSIL.